A single sample gave rise to the 26 T cell receptor beta chains below, sequenced in a study of shared clonotypes between healthy human individuals. Sequencing was performed with immunoSEQ multiplex PCR; in TCRdb, only in-frame clones are kept and a portion is missing. The sample contains 1.4 million or so clones, around 98.5% of which appear only once. The sequenced sample was naive CD4+ T cells sorted from blood. Subset denoted: CD45RA+ positively selected. The source is a man younger than 45 in good health.

The DNA for the CDR3 is TGTGCCAGCAGTTACTTTCTCGGAGTTGGTACAGATACGCAGTATTTT. Its translation: CASSYFLGVGTDTQYF. V usage is TRBV6-6 and J usage is TRBJ2-3; D gene unclear. V dropped 1 base and J dropped 3 bases, with 14 bases sitting between them. The CDR3 is 16 residues long. Germline CDR1 reads MNHNY; CDR2 reads SVGAGI (reference sequence).

V usage is TRBV5-1 and J usage is TRBJ2-4; D gene ambiguous. This CDR3 contains 15 residues. Germline V lookup: CDR1 SGHRS, CDR2 YFSETQ. V lost 0 bases to trimming and J lost 8 bases, with 15 bases between them. The CDR3 reads CASSLGPALGDIQYF. CDR3 sequence (DNA): TGCGCCAGCAGCTTGGGGCCAGCCCTTGGGGACATTCAGTACTTC.

The rearrangement uses TRBV19 and TRBJ2-7, with D maybe TRBD2 (5 bases). Trimming took 6 bases from V and 4 from J, leaving 19 bases between them. Germline V gene sequence: CDR1 LNHDA, CDR2 SQIVND (reference sequence). This CDR3 is built from 15 residues. The CDR3 loop is CASSKNPLAGYEQYF. CDR3 nucleotide sequence: TGTGCCAGTAGCAAGAACCCCCTAGCCGGGTACGAGCAGTACTTC.

This chain joins TRBV18 and TRBJ2-1, with TRBD2 matching 10 bases. V gave up 4 bases and J gave up 8 bases; unmatched junction bases: 5. Germline V gives CDR1 KGHSH, CDR2 LQKENI. The CDR3 is 14 amino acids. The CDR3 is CASSRASGRDEQFF. The CDR3 DNA is TGTGCCAGCTCACGGGCTAGCGGGAGAGATGAGCAGTTCTTC.

The chain employs TRBV5-6 and TRBJ2-2, with D possibly being TRBD2 (6 bases). Germline loops: CDR1 SGHDT, CDR2 YYEEEE. The V end lost 2 bases, the J end lost 3 bases, and 14 bases lay between the germline ends. CDR3 size: 16 residues. CDR3 residues: CASSLNWRDDTGELFF. Here the CDR3 DNA reads TGTGCCAGCAGCTTAAACTGGCGGGATGACACCGGGGAGCTGTTTTTT.

The chain employs TRBV5-1 and TRBJ2-7, with TRBD2 identical over 10 bases. In germline, CDR1 is SGHRS, CDR2 YFSETQ. This CDR3 spans 18 amino acids. After removal of 4 bases from V and 1 base from J, the junction contained 14 bases not matched to a gene. DNA of the CDR3: TGCGCCAGCAGCGCCTACCGGACTAGCGGACCATCATCCTACGAGCAGTACTTC. As protein: CASSAYRTSGPSSYEQYF.

DNA for the CDR3: TGTGCCAGCAGCTTAGATGGACTAGGCAATGAGCAGTTCTTC. Translated: CASSLDGLGNEQFF. The V and J genes are TRBV7-2 and TRBJ2-1; 7 nucleotides match TRBD2. Germline assignment: CDR1 SGHTA and CDR2 FQGNSA. The CDR3 runs 14 residues. J gave up 6 bases and V 1 base, and 3 bases lay outside the gene matches.

J is TRBJ2-3 and V is TRBV11-2, with no clear D. Germline V CDR1 and CDR2: SGHAT, FQNNGV. Trimming shortened V by 5 bases and J by 11 bases, and 17 bases separated the two germline ends. The CDR3 contains 13 residues. CDR3 residues: CASSLSPLGGQYF. In DNA, the CDR3 is TGTGCCAGCAGCCTCTCCCCGTTGGGCGGGCAGTATTTT.

The rearrangement joins TRBV10-1 to TRBJ2-1; 8 bases match TRBD1. V shed 5 bases, J shed 8 bases, and the junction held 14 bases outside the gene matches. CDR3 length: 16 residues. The V gene's germline CDR1 is WNHNN and CDR2 SYGVQD (reference sequence). This CDR3 reads CASSPWQGALTDEQFF. The CDR3 DNA reads TGCGCCAGCAGTCCCTGGCAGGGGGCTCTTACCGATGAGCAGTTCTTC.

The chain is built from TRBV5-1 and TRBJ1-2, with D uncertain. This CDR3 is built from 13 residues. The V and J ends lost 3 bases and 4 bases respectively, with 10 bases between them. Germline V gene lookup returns CDR1 SGHRS and CDR2 YFSETQ. CDR3: CASSYAGPYGYTF. CDR3 sequence (DNA): TGCGCCAGCAGCTACGCCGGGCCCTATGGCTACACCTTC. Variable domain in full (rest from reference TRBV5-1 and TRBJ1-2): KAGVTQTPRYLIKTRGQQVTLSCSPISGHRSVSWYQQTPGQGLQFLFEYFSETQRNKGNFPGRFSGRQFSNSRSEMNVSTLELGDSALYLCASSYAGPYGYTFGSGTRLTVV.

The chain uses TRBV27 and TRBJ2-1; D possibly uses TRBD1 or TRBD2 (5 bases each). CDR3 length: 16 residues. Germline-derived CDR1 and CDR2 are MNHEY and SMNVEV (reference sequence). V dropped 6 bases and J dropped 0 bases, with 15 bases sitting between them. CDR3 loop: CASRTGTASSYNEQFF. The CDR3 coding sequence is TGTGCCAGCAGGACTGGGACGGCCAGCTCCTACAATGAGCAGTTCTTC.

V is TRBV5-1 and J is TRBJ2-3; D might be TRBD2 (6 bases). Germline V gene data show CDR1 as SGHRS and CDR2 as YFSETQ. The CDR3 extends over 16 amino acids. Trimming stripped 0 bases from V and 2 bases from J, with 13 bases between. The CDR3 DNA sequence: TGCGCCAGCAGCTTGGGAGTGGGAGGCAACACAGATACGCAGTATTTT. Protein: CASSLGVGGNTDTQYF.

This clone was recorded only once. V is TRBV9 and J is TRBJ1-4, with 7 bases identical to TRBD1. The CDR3 is 14 amino acids. CDR1 and CDR2 (germline): SGDLS, YYNGEE. With V trimmed by 3 bases and J by 5 bases, 4 bases remained unmatched. The CDR3 sequence: CASSAGTENEKLFF. The CDR3 coding sequence is TGTGCCAGCAGCGCGGGGACAGAGAATGAAAAACTGTTTTTT.

The chain has TRBV7-9 and TRBJ2-1; D is perhaps TRBD1 (6 bases). Between the trimmed V and J ends, which lost 8 bases and 10 bases, there was a span of 12 bases. The length of the CDR3 is 11 residues. The germline CDR1 and CDR2 sequences are SEHNR and FQNEAQ (reference sequence). The CDR3 sequence is CASRNGQEQFF. DNA of the CDR3: TGTGCCAGCCGGAACGGACAGGAGCAGTTCTTC.

This chain uses TRBV20-1 with TRBJ2-5; D may be TRBD2 (5 bases). The CDR3 loop spans 11 amino acids. V was shortened by 5 bases and J by 5 bases, with 9 bases between the two germline ends. CDR1 is DFQATT and CDR2 is SNEGSKA in the germline V gene (reference sequence). The CDR3 spells CSASSFETQYF. CDR3 sequence (DNA): TGCAGTGCTTCTAGCTTCGAGACCCAGTACTTC.

As concerns this clone: The same CDR3 can be traced to other DNA sequences in this sample. DNA for the CDR3: TGTGCCAGCAGTTCCAGGACTAGCGGGAGGACAGATACGCAGTATTTT. Amino acid sequence: CASSSRTSGRTDTQYF. The V gene is TRBV27, the J gene TRBJ2-3; 14 positions agree with TRBD2. Looked up from germline, CDR1 is MNHEY and CDR2 is SMNVEV (reference sequence). CDR3 length: 16 residues. The V and J ends lost 4 bases and 3 bases, in that order; junction bases with no gene match: 3.

The chain employs TRBV7-6 and TRBJ2-7; D gene ambiguous. V lost 5 bases and J lost 3, with 20 bases in between. CDR3 length: 16 amino acids. CDR1 and CDR2 (germline): SGHVS, FNYEAQ. CDR3 protein: CASSRITAVRFYEQYF. CDR3 sequence (DNA): TGTGCCAGCAGCCGTATAACGGCTGTACGATTCTACGAGCAGTACTTC. Using reference TRBV7-6 and TRBJ2-7 for the parts outside the CDR3, the full variable domain is GAGVSQSPRYKVTKRGQDVALRCDPISGHVSLYWYRQALGQGPEFLTYFNYEAQQDKSGLPNDRFSAERPEGSISTLTIQRTEQRDSAMYRCASSRITAVRFYEQYFGPGTRLTVT.

To note about this clone: Different DNA sequences within this sample yield the same CDR3. The chain carries TRBV18 and TRBJ2-5; TRBD1 agrees at 8 bases. The CDR3 contains 14 residues. V shed 2 bases and J 4 bases; nucleotides not matched to a gene: 3. The V gene's germline CDR1 is KGHSH and CDR2 LQKENI. The CDR3 bases are TGTGCCAGCTCACCAGCCGGGACAGGAGAGACCCAGTACTTC. This encodes CASSPAGTGETQYF.

This sequence joins TRBV6-6 and TRBJ2-3; D unresolved. The V end lost 10 bases, the J end lost 4 bases, and 15 bases lay between the germline ends. Germline V lookup: CDR1 MNHNY, CDR2 SVGAGI (reference sequence). The CDR3 covers 13 residues. CDR3 loop: CATSRVAADTQYF. The CDR3 coding sequence is TGTGCCACCTCAAGGGTTGCGGCAGATACGCAGTATTTT.

This clone was seen a single time. This chain links TRBV27 with TRBJ2-7, with 8 bases identical to TRBD2. This CDR3 has 15 residues. Trimming removed 6 bases from V and 2 bases from J; junction bases left unmatched: 9. Germline lookup yields CDR1 MNHEY and CDR2 SMNVEV (reference sequence). CDR3 sequence (DNA): TGTGCCAGCAGCACCGGGGGGGGACATACCTACGAGCAGTACTTC. It translates to CASSTGGGHTYEQYF.

This rearrangement joins TRBV7-2 to TRBJ2-5; 8 bases line up with TRBD2. Germline trimming cut 4 bases from V and 5 bases from J; bases unmatched to any gene: 6. The CDR3 covers 14 residues. The germline V gene has CDR1 SGHTA and CDR2 FQGNSA. CDR3 loop: CASSSGGGSETQYF. The CDR3, as DNA: TGTGCCAGCAGCTCGGGAGGGGGATCTGAGACCCAGTACTTC.

This chain joins TRBV28 and TRBJ1-2, with D possibly being TRBD1 (6 bases). The CDR3 totals 14 residues. Germline-derived CDR1 and CDR2 are MDHEN and SYDVKM. V shed 10 bases and J shed 4 bases, with 19 bases lying between them. DNA of the CDR3: TGTGCCATCAGGATTCGAGGACAGACCTATGGCTACACCTTC. Amino acids: CAIRIRGQTYGYTF.

The CDR3 DNA sequence: TGTGCCAGCAGCCACCGACGGGGAAGACTCGCTAGCACAGATACGCAGTATTTT. Protein: CASSHRRGRLASTDTQYF. This sequence joins TRBV7-2 and TRBJ2-3; possible D gene TRBD2, 5 bases. The CDR3 has 18 residues. Germline values: CDR1 SGHTA, CDR2 FQGNSA. The ends were cut back, 5 bases at V and 0 bases at J, with 21 bases in the middle. Based on the CDR3 plus reference TRBV7-2 and TRBJ2-3, the full variable domain is GAGVSQSPSNKVTEKGKDVELRCDPISGHTALYWYRQSLGQGLEFLIYFQGNSAPDKSGLPSDRFSAERTGGSVSTLTIQRTQQEDSAVYLCASSHRRGRLASTDTQYFGPGTRLTVL.

This rearrangement joins TRBV28 to TRBJ2-7, with 10 positions matching TRBD2. Germline CDR1 and CDR2: MDHEN and SYDVKM. Unmatched junction bases numbered 15, after V lost 6 bases and J lost 1 base. The CDR3 length is 18 residues. The DNA for the CDR3 is TGTGCCAGCAGCAACCTAGCGGGAGAGGTCCTTTGGTCCTACGAGCAGTACTTC. Translation gives CASSNLAGEVLWSYEQYF.

The chain combines TRBV5-6 with TRBJ1-5; D remains unclear. CDR3 length equals 17 residues. Germline assignment: CDR1 SGHDT and CDR2 YYEEEE. The ends were cut back, 9 bases at V and 1 base at J, with 23 bases in the middle. CDR3 loop: CATGLSLYLRSNQPQHF. The DNA for the CDR3 is TGTGCCACCGGACTCTCGTTATACTTAAGGAGCAATCAGCCCCAGCATTTT.

The V and J genes are TRBV9 and TRBJ1-2; TRBD1 matches 10 bases. CDR1 is SGDLS, CDR2 YYNGEE, per germline. V lost 4 bases to trimming and J lost 7 bases; unmatched junction nucleotides: 7. This CDR3 has 14 residues. For the CDR3, the DNA is TGTGCCAGCAGCCCTCGGGACAGGGGACTTGGCTACACCTTC. It encodes CASSPRDRGLGYTF.